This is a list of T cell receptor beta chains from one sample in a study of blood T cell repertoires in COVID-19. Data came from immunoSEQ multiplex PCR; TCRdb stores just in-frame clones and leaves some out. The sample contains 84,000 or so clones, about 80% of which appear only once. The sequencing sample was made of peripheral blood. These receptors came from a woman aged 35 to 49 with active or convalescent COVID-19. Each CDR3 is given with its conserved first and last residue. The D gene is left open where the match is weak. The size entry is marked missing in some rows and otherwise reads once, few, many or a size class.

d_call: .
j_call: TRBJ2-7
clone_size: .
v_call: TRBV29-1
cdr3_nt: TGCAGCGTCGGTCCGGGGGACGAGCAGTACTTC
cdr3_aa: CSVGPGDEQYF

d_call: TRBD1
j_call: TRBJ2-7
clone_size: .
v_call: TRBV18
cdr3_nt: TGTGCCAGCTCACCTACCGCCGGGACAGGGCACGGCGAGCAGTACTTC
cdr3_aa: CASSPTAGTGHGEQYF

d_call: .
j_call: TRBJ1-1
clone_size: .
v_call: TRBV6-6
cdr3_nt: TGTGCCAGCAGTTACTCGGGAGGGGTTCAGGAAGCTTTCTTT
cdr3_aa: CASSYSGGVQEAFF

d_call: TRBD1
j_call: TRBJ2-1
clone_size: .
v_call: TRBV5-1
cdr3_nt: TGCGCCAGCAGCTGGAGAGGACAGGGATCAGATGAGCAGTTCTTC
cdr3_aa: CASSWRGQGSDEQFF

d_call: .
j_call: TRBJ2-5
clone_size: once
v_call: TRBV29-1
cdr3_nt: TGCAGCGTTGGCGTCTCCTTCGGAGAGACCCAGTACTTC
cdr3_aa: CSVGVSFGETQYF

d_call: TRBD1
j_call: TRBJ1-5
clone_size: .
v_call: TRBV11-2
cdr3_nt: TGTGCCAGCAGCTTAGGCGGGACAGCGGCAAGGCAGCCCCAGCATTTT
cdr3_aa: CASSLGGTAARQPQHF

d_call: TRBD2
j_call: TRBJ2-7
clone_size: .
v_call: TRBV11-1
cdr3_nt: TGTGCCAGCAGCCTACGACTAGCGTCCTACGAGCAGTACTTC
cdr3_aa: CASSLRLASYEQYF

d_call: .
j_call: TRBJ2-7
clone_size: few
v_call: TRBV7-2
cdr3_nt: TGTGCCAGCAGCTTAGCCACAGCATCAACGATCGAGCAGTACTTC
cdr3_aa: CASSLATASTIEQYF

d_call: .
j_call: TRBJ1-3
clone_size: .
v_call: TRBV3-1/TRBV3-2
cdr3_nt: TGTGCCAGCAGTTACGGTACCACCTCTGGAAACACCATATATTTT
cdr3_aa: CASSYGTTSGNTIYF

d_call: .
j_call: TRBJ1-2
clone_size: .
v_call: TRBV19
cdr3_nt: TGTGCCAGTAGTTGGGCAGGGGATGGCTACACCTTC
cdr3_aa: CASSWAGDGYTF

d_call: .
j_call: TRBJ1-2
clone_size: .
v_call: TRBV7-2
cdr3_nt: TGTGCCAGCAGCTTAGTAGGGGGTCAGACCCTTAACTATGGCTACACCTTC
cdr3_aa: CASSLVGGQTLNYGYTF

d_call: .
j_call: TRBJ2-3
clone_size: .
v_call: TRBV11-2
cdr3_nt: TGTGCCAGCAGCTTGGGGGGTACGCAGTATTTT
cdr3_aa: CASSLGGTQYF

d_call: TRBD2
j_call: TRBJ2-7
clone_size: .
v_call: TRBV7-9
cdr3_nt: TGTGCCAGCAGCTTAGGTAGGACTAGCGGGGTCTCCTACGAGCAGTACTTC
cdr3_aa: CASSLGRTSGVSYEQYF

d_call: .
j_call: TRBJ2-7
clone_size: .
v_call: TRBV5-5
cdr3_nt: TGTGCCAGCAGCCCGGACAGAACCTACGAGCAGTACTTC
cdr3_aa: CASSPDRTYEQYF

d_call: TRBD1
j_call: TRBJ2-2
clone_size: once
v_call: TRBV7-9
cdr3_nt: TGTGCCAGCAGCTTACAGGGGGAGAGGGCCGGGGAGCTGTTTTTT
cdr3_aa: CASSLQGERAGELFF

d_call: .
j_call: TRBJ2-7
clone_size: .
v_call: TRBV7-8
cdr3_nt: TGTGCCAGCAGCTTATTAGCCCGGGGCTACGAGCAGTACTTC
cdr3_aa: CASSLLARGYEQYF

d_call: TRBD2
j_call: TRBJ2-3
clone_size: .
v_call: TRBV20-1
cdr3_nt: TGCAGTGCTAGTCCCCTCAGACTAGCGGGGGGCCTTACCACAGATACGCAGTATTTT
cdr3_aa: CSASPLRLAGGLTTDTQYF

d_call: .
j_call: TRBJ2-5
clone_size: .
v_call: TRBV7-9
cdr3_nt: TGTGCCAGCAGCTCAATTGTGGGTGCTAGGACCCAGTACTTC
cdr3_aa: CASSSIVGARTQYF

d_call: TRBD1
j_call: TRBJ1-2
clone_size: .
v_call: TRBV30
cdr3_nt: TGTGCCTGGAGTGGAGGGGGCGCTTCCTATGGCTACACCTTC
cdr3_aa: CAWSGGGASYGYTF

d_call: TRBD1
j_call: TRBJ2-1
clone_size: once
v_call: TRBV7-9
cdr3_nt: TGTGCCAGCAGCCCAGGGACAGGGGGTTATCATGAGCAGTTCTTC
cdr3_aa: CASSPGTGGYHEQFF

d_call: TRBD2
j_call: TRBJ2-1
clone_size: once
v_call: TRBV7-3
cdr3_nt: TGTGCCAGCAGCTTAACCGGGACTAGCGGGAGGGCCGGTAGCTCCTACAATGAGCAGTTCTTC
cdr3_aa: CASSLTGTSGRAGSSYNEQFF

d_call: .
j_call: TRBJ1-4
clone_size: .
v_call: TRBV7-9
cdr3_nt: TGTGCCAGCAGCTTTAGTGGGGAGTCTAATGAAAAACTGTTTTTT
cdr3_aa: CASSFSGESNEKLFF

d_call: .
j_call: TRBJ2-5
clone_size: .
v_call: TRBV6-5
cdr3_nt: TGTGCCAGCAATAAACAGGATCAAGAGACCCAGTACTTC
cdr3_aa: CASNKQDQETQYF

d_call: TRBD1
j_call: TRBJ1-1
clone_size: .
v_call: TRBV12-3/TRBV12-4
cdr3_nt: TGTGCCAGCCGACAGGGAACGAACACTGAAGCTTTCTTT
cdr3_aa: CASRQGTNTEAFF